Shown below are 28 T cell receptor beta chains from a single sample sequenced in a study of T cells in Graves' hyperthyroidism and ophthalmopathy. Regions amplified from RNA transcripts were the TCR beta CDR3 regions. A set of HTBI primers served as the primers for a first-round RT-PCR of the TCR CDR3. TCRdb re-called the multiplex PCR reads through MiXCR, storing one row per CDR3 protein. The data show 550,000 to 800,000 distinct CDR3 sequences, about a sixth seen once. The specimen sequenced was blood. These receptors were taken from a young man with Graves' hyperthyroidism.

In its sample, this clonotype was seen a few times. The chain has TRBV6-1 and TRBJ2-1, with 7 bases aligning to TRBD1. Trimming took 6 bases from V and 0 from J; bases not matched to a gene: 11. The CDR3 length is 17 residues. Germline assignment: CDR1 MNHNS and CDR2 SASEGT. This CDR3 is CASSSYPGGASYNEQFF. The CDR3 DNA follows: TGTGCCAGCAGCTCGTACCCAGGGGGAGCCTCCTACAATGAGCAGTTCTTC.

Many counts were recorded for this clonotype. The V gene is TRBV7-2, the J gene TRBJ2-5; D is unresolved. Germline lookup yields CDR1 SGHTA and CDR2 FQGNSA. V was pared by 1 base and J by 2 bases, with 8 bases between. This CDR3 is built from 14 residues. The CDR3 region is CASSLGPGQETQYF. DNA of the CDR3: TGTGCCAGCAGCTTAGGACCTGGGCAAGAGACCCAGTACTTC.

The J gene is TRBJ2-7, the V gene TRBV11-2; TRBD1 might be the D (6 bases). Germline V gene data show CDR1 as SGHAT and CDR2 as FQNNGV. The CDR3 spans 15 residues. The V gene lost 5 bases and the J gene lost 0 bases, with 14 bases spanning the gap. This chain's CDR3 is CASSRTRGGSYEQYF. As DNA, the CDR3 is TGTGCCAGCAGCAGGACCAGGGGTGGCTCCTACGAGCAGTACTTC.

The V gene is TRBV6-2 or TRBV6-3, the J gene TRBJ2-1, with 9 bases fitting TRBD2. CDR3 length: 16 residues. Germline V gives CDR1 MNHEY, CDR2 SVGEGT. Trimming took 8 bases from V and 8 from J; bases not matched to a gene: 16. CDR3 coding DNA: TGTGCCAGCGTCTCCGGAACTAGCGGGTGGAACCATGAGCAGTTCTTC. It codes for CASVSGTSGWNHEQFF.

In nucleotides, the CDR3 is TGTGCCACCAGCAGAGGTTCGGGGGGAAACGAGCAGTACTTC. As protein: CATSRGSGGNEQYF. The J gene is TRBJ2-7, the V gene TRBV15; 7 nucleotides agree with TRBD2. The CDR3 has 14 amino acids. The trim removed 1 base at V and 5 bases at J, leaving 5 bases unmatched. Germline V gives CDR1 LNHNV, CDR2 YYDKDF (reference sequence).

This clonotype has ten or more counts. This CDR3 is CSARGGVGYGYTF. The CDR3, as DNA: TGCAGTGCTAGAGGGGGCGTCGGGTATGGCTACACCTTC. The chain combines TRBV20-1 with TRBJ1-2; perhaps TRBD1 as D (5 bases). This CDR3 has 13 residues. The ends were cut back, 1 base at V and 5 bases at J, with 11 bases in the middle. Germline CDR1 and CDR2: DFQATT and SNEGSKA (reference sequence).

The table lists this clonotype with a few counts. V is TRBV10-3 and J is TRBJ1-1, with 11 bases lining up with TRBD1. J lost 5 bases, V lost 8 bases, and 16 bases had no gene match. This CDR3 has 17 amino acids. CDR1 and CDR2 (germline): ENHRY, SYGVKD. The CDR3 sequence: CAIRPGEGTGGKTEAFF. The CDR3 DNA reads TGTGCCATCCGACCCGGGGAAGGGACAGGGGGTAAAACTGAAGCTTTCTTT.

This chain uses TRBV25-1 with TRBJ2-5; 11 bases map to TRBD2. The ends lost 3 bases at V and 4 bases at J; junction bases unmatched: 1. CDR1 is MGHDK and CDR2 is SYGVNS in the germline V gene. The CDR3 spans 14 residues. The DNA for the CDR3 is TGTGCCAGCAGTGATGGACTAGCGGGAGAGACCCAGTACTTC. Translated: CASSDGLAGETQYF.

This clonotype showed up many times. The CDR3 region is CASTGGRSADTQYF. The DNA for the CDR3 is TGTGCCAGCACCGGCGGCAGGTCCGCAGATACGCAGTATTTT. This chain joins TRBV6-1 and TRBJ2-3; D is uncertain. Trimming left V 7 bases short and J 4 bases short, with 15 bases between. Germline CDR1 is MNHNS and CDR2 is SASEGT. The CDR3 loop spans 14 amino acids.

In this sample, this clonotype turned up a few times. The CDR3 DNA follows: TGTGCCAGCAGCGAAGGAAACCCGGTTTACAATGAGCAGTTCTTC. Translation: CASSEGNPVYNEQFF. The chain joins TRBV9 to TRBJ2-1; no firm D call. V lost 3 bases to trimming and J lost 4 bases, with 14 bases between them. Germline CDR1 SGDLS, CDR2 YYNGEE. The CDR3 is 15 residues long.

CDR3 DNA: TGTGCCAGTAGTATACTAGCGGGTAGCTCCTACAATGAGCAGTTCTTC. Translated: CASSILAGSSYNEQFF. The V and J genes are TRBV19 and TRBJ2-1; TRBD2 aligns across 8 bases. The CDR3 covers 16 residues. Looked up from germline, CDR1 is LNHDA and CDR2 is SQIVND (reference sequence). V trimming: 2 bases; J trimming: 0 bases; junction bases outside the gene matches: 3.

This clonotype was counted ten times or more. The chain employs TRBV7-2 and TRBJ1-3; D possibly corresponds to TRBD1 (5 bases). Germline V lookup: CDR1 SGHTA, CDR2 FQGNSA. V lost 0 bases to trimming and J lost 4 bases, with 10 bases between them. The CDR3 covers 15 residues. This CDR3 reads CASSLALGVGNTIYF. Here the CDR3 DNA reads TGTGCCAGCAGCTTAGCGCTGGGGGTCGGAAACACCATATATTTT. Together with reference TRBV7-2 and TRBJ1-3, the CDR3 gives the full variable domain: GAGVSQSPSNKVTEKGKDVELRCDPISGHTALYWYRQSLGQGLEFLIYFQGNSAPDKSGLPSDRFSAERTGGSVSTLTIQRTQQEDSAVYLCASSLALGVGNTIYFGEGSWLTVV.

The chain carries TRBV6-1 and TRBJ2-2; 7 nucleotides align to TRBD2. CDR1 and CDR2 from the germline V gene are MNHNS and SASEGT. Losses at the gene ends were 7 bases for V and 5 bases for J; bases not matched to a gene: 10. The CDR3 consists of 15 residues. CDR3 protein: CASTSWGGGTGELFF. CDR3 sequence (DNA): TGTGCCAGCACCTCGTGGGGGGGGGGAACCGGGGAGCTGTTTTTT.

There are a few counts of this clonotype. The V call is TRBV29-1, the J call TRBJ2-5; no firm D call. The germline V and J ends were trimmed by 4 bases and 4 bases, with 10 bases remaining between them. CDR1 SQVTM and CDR2 ANQGSEA come from the germline V gene. This CDR3 has 12 amino acids. The CDR3 coding sequence is TGCAGCGTTGGCCAGCCCCTAGAGACCCAGTACTTC. Its protein product is CSVGQPLETQYF. Full variable domain (remainder filled in from reference TRBV29-1 and TRBJ2-5): SAVISQKPSRDICQRGTSLTIQCQVDSQVTMMFWYRQQPGQSLTLIATANQGSEATYESGFVIDKFPISRPNLTFSTLTVSNMSPEDSSIYLCSVGQPLETQYFGPGTRLLVL.

CDR3 residues: CASRGGTPYEQYF. DNA of the CDR3: TGTGCCAGTAGGGGAGGGACACCTTACGAGCAGTACTTC. The J gene is TRBJ2-7, the V gene TRBV6-2 or TRBV6-3, with D possibly matching TRBD2 (7 bases). The CDR3 extends over 13 amino acids. In germline, CDR1 is MNHEY, CDR2 SVGEGT. Trimming shortened V by 9 bases and J by 4 bases, and 16 bases separated the two germline ends.

This clonotype was detected ten times or more. This chain uses TRBV28 with TRBJ2-1, with 10 bases aligning to TRBD2. V dropped 5 bases and J dropped 1; count of bases not matched to a gene: 8. CDR3 size: 17 residues. Germline CDR1 reads MDHEN; CDR2 reads SYDVKM. The CDR3: CASSTLTSGSSYNEQFF. The CDR3 coding sequence is TGTGCCAGCAGTACCTTGACTAGCGGGTCGTCCTACAATGAGCAGTTCTTC.

The sample holds many counts of this clonotype. The rearrangement uses TRBV28 and TRBJ2-3; 8 nucleotides align to TRBD1. In germline, CDR1 is MDHEN, CDR2 SYDVKM. J was trimmed by 2 bases and V by 8 bases; bases with no gene match: 3. CDR3 length: 13 residues. CDR3 protein: CASQGALTDTQYF. The CDR3 DNA is TGTGCCAGCCAGGGGGCGCTCACAGATACGCAGTATTTT.

There are a few counts of this clonotype. The J gene is TRBJ2-3, the V gene TRBV20-1; 10 bases are shared with TRBD2. Trimming at V came to 3 bases and at J to 7 bases, leaving 7 bases not matched to a gene. Looked up from germline, CDR1 is DFQATT and CDR2 is SNEGSKA (reference sequence). The CDR3 length is 14 residues. Here the CDR3 DNA reads TGCAGTGCTAGGGAGCTAGCGGGGGACTATACGCAGTATTTT. As protein: CSARELAGDYTQYF.

V gene TRBV4-1 combines with J gene TRBJ2-3; D perhaps matches TRBD2 (5 bases). V was pared by 1 base and J by 0 bases, with 14 bases between. Germline V CDR1 and CDR2: MGHRA, YSYEKL. This CDR3 spans 17 amino acids. For the CDR3, the DNA is TGCGCCAGCAGCCAAGGACGGCAGCGGAGCAGCACAGATACGCAGTATTTT. It translates to CASSQGRQRSSTDTQYF.

This clonotype occurred many times. This chain uses TRBV3-1 with TRBJ2-1; D is uncertain. The CDR3 totals 11 residues. In germline, CDR1 is LGHDT, CDR2 YNNKEL (reference sequence). V lost 3 bases to trimming and J lost 6 bases, with 3 bases between them. The CDR3 DNA sequence: TGTGCCAGCAGCCACAGCAATGAGCAGTTCTTC. It yields the protein CASSHSNEQFF.

In the case of this clonotype: Sequence at one end of the junction differs from germline and may be a read error. V usage is TRBV28 and J usage is TRBJ2-4; D is perhaps TRBD1 or TRBD2 (5 bases each). The CDR3 covers 15 residues. Germline lookup yields CDR1 MDHEN and CDR2 SYDVKM. In DNA, the CDR3 is TGTGCCAGCAGTTTACGGGGCCTAGCCAAAAACACTCAGTACTTC. This codes for CASSLRGLAKNTQYF.

This clonotype was picked up a small number of times. This rearrangement joins TRBV11-2 to TRBJ2-7; 16 bases agree with TRBD2. The V gene's germline CDR1 is SGHAT and CDR2 FQNNGV. After removal of 5 bases from V and 3 bases from J, the junction contained 16 bases not matched to a gene. This CDR3 is 20 amino acids long. CDR3 sequence reads: CASSRTRGLAGGPIRYEQYF. CDR3 nucleotide sequence: TGTGCCAGCAGCCGGACTCGGGGACTAGCGGGAGGGCCTATACGCTACGAGCAGTACTTC.

V is TRBV10-3 and J is TRBJ1-6; weak D call: TRBD1 (5 bases). Germline CDR1 is ENHRY and CDR2 is SYGVKD. V gave up 4 bases and J gave up 5 bases, with 15 bases separating them. The CDR3 totals 16 residues. The CDR3 sequence is CAISVQGGINNSPLHF. In nucleotides, the CDR3 is TGTGCCATCAGTGTGCAGGGAGGGATTAATAATTCACCCCTCCACTTT.

This clonotype showed up many times. The chain combines TRBV27 with TRBJ2-7; 9 nucleotides line up with TRBD1. Trimming cost V 4 bases and J 6 bases; bases outside gene matches: 10. CDR3 length equals 15 residues. The germline V gene encodes CDR1 MNHEY and CDR2 SMNVEV (reference sequence). The CDR3 loop is CASSSYPGQGTEQYF. The CDR3 nucleotides read TGTGCCAGCAGTTCCTACCCGGGACAGGGAACCGAGCAGTACTTC.

Ten or more counts support this clonotype. The rearrangement joins TRBV11-2 to TRBJ2-7; perhaps TRBD2 as D (6 bases). Germline V CDR1 and CDR2: SGHAT, FQNNGV. Trimming took 5 bases from V and 4 from J, leaving 15 bases between them. The CDR3 is 14 residues long. The CDR3 here is CASSEPGVTYEQYF. CDR3 nucleotides: TGTGCCAGCAGCGAACCGGGAGTGACTTACGAGCAGTACTTC.

This clonotype has just a few counts. This chain uses TRBV7-2 with TRBJ2-5; a possible D gene is TRBD1 (5 bases). V was trimmed by 3 bases and J by 1 base, leaving 9 bases between them. CDR3 length: 14 residues. Germline CDR1 reads SGHTA; CDR2 reads FQGNSA. CDR3 protein: CASSLGRFQETQYF. The CDR3, as DNA: TGTGCCAGCAGCTTGGGGCGGTTCCAAGAGACCCAGTACTTC.

The chain couples TRBV25-1 to TRBJ2-4; D could derive from TRBD1 or TRBD2 (5 bases each). In germline, CDR1 is MGHDK, CDR2 SYGVNS. The CDR3 has 12 amino acids. Trimming cost V 6 bases and J 8 bases, with 11 bases left between them. The CDR3 bases are TGTGCCAGCAGCTTGGTGGGGGACATTCAGTACTTC. Residues: CASSLVGDIQYF.

As for this clonotype: A much larger clone lies a single base off, so this may be a read error. The rearrangement uses TRBV10-3 and TRBJ2-3, with D perhaps matching TRBD2 (6 bases). Trimming pared 6 bases from V and 4 bases from J, leaving 29 bases between. This CDR3 is 19 amino acids long. The germline gives CDR1 ENHRY, CDR2 SYGVKD. The CDR3: CAISPFGASASTAADTQYF. Written as DNA, the CDR3 is TGTGCCATCAGCCCTTTCGGGGCTAGCGCGTCGACGGCTGCAGATACGCAGTATTTT.